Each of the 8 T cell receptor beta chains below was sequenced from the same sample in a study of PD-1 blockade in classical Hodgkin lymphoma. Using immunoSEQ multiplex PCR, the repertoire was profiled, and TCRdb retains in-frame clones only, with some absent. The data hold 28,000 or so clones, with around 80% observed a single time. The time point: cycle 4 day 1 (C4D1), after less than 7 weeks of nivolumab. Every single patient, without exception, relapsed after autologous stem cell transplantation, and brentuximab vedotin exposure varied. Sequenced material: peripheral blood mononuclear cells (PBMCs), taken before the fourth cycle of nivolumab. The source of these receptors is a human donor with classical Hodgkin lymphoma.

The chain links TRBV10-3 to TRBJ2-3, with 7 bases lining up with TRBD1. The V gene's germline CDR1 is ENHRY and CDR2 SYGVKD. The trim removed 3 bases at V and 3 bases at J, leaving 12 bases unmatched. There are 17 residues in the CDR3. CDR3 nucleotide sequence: TGTGCCATCAGTGACCCAAAAGACAGGGTCAGGACAGATACGCAGTATTTT. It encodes CAISDPKDRVRTDTQYF.

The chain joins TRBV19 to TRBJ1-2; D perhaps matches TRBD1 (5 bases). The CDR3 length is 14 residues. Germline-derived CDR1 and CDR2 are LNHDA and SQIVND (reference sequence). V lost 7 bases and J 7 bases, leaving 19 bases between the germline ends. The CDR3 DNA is TGTGCCAGTACGGGGGTTCAGATATCCAGTGGCTACACCTTC. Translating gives CASTGVQISSGYTF.

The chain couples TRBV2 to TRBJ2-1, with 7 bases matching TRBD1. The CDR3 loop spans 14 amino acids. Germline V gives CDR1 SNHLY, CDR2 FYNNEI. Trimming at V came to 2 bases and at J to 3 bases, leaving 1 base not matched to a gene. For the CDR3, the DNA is TGTGCCAGCAGTGAACAGGGGGACTACAATGAGCAGTTCTTC. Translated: CASSEQGDYNEQFF. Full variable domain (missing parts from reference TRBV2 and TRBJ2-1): EPEVTQTPSHQVTQMGQEVILRCVPISNHLYFYWYRQILGQKVEFLVSFYNNEISEKSEIFDDQFSVERPDGSNFTLKIRSTKLEDSAMYFCASSEQGDYNEQFFGPGTRLTVL.

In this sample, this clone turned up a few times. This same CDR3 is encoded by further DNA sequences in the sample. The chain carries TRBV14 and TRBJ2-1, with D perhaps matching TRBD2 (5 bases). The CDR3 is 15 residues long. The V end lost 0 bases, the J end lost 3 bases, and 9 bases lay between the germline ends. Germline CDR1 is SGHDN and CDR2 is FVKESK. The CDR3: CASSQEREFYNEQFF. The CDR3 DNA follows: TGTGCCAGCAGCCAAGAGAGGGAATTCTACAATGAGCAGTTCTTC.

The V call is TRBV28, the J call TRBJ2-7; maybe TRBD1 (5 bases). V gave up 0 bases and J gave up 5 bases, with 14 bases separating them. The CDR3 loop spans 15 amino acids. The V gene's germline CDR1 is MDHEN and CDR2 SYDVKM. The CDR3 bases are TGTGCCAGCAGTTTATGGCAGGGTGGCCTGCACGAGCAGTACTTC. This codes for CASSLWQGGLHEQYF.

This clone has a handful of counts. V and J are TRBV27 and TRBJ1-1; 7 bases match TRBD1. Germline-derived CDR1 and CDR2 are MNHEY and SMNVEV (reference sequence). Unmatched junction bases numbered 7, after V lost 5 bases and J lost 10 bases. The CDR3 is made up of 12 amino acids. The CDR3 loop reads CASSQDRVVAFF. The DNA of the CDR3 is TGTGCCAGCAGTCAAGACAGGGTCGTAGCTTTCTTT.

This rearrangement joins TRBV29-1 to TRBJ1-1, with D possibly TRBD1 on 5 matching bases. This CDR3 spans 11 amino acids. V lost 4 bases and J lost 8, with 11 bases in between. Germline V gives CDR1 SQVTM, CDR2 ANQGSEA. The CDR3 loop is CSVGTPAEAFF. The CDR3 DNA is TGCAGCGTTGGGACACCCGCGGAAGCTTTCTTT.

The CDR3 protein is CASSLARLAGVFPEQFF. The CDR3, as DNA: TGTGCCAGCAGCTTAGCCCGACTAGCGGGAGTTTTCCCTGAGCAGTTCTTC. This chain links TRBV7-9 with TRBJ2-1, with 12 bases identical to TRBD2. The junction had 9 bases not matched to a gene; V was cut back by 0 bases and J by 9 bases. The germline gives CDR1 SEHNR, CDR2 FQNEAQ (reference sequence). The CDR3 contains 17 residues.